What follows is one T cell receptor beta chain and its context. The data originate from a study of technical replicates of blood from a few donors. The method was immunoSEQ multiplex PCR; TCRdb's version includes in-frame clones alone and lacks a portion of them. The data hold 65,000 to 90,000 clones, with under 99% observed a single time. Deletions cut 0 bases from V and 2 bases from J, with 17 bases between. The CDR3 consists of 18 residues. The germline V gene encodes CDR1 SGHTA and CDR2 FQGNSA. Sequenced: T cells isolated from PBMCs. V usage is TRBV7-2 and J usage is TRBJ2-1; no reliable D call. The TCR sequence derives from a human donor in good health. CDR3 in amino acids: CASSLASYGLAAYNEQFF. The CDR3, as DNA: TGTGCCAGCAGCTTAGCATCCTATGGGCTGGCCGCCTACAATGAGCAGTTCTTC.